This T cell receptor (beta chain) was identified in a study of post-analysis software for immune sequencing data. Study-wide context: The cohort encompassed relapsing-remitting, secondary progressive and progressive-relapsing multiple sclerosis disease courses. Study outcomes and limitations: Comparison of patients with controls showed five TRBV segments more frequent in patients, TRBV5-6, TRBV5-1 and TRBV20-1 among them. Pronounced co-clustering by F measure was evident among identically batched samples.

The TCR beta cDNA libraries contained unique molecular identifiers. TCRdb passed the PCR reads through MiXCR, listing each CDR3 protein once. The sample lists under 200,000 distinct CDR3 sequences, 29% seen once, with 3% to 3.5% in the top ten. After removal of 5 bases from V and 4 bases from J, the junction contained 5 bases not matched to a gene. This CDR3 has 14 residues. CDR1 and CDR2 from the germline V gene are SGHAT and FQNNGV. Ten or more counts support this clonotype. Its target is not known. The receptor's source is a girl under 18 with multiple sclerosis. Sequencing used blood. The gene calls are TRBV11-2 and TRBJ2-1; TRBD1 matches 7 bases. The CDR3 here is CASSDPGQYNEQFF. CDR3 nucleotide sequence: TGTGCCAGCAGCGACCCGGGACAGTACAATGAGCAGTTCTTC.